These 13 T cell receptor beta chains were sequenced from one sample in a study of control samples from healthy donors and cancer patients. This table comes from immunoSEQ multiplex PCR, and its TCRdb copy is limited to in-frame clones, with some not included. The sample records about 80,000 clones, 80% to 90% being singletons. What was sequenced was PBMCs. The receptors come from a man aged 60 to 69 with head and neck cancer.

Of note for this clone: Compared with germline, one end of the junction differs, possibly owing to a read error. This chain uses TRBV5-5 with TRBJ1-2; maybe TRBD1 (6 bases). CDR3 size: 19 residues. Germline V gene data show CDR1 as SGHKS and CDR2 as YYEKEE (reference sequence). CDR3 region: CASSLEVFAFRTVNYGYTF. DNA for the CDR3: TGTGCCAGCAGTTTGGAGGTGTTTGCTTTCAGGACAGTTAACTATGGCTACACCTTC. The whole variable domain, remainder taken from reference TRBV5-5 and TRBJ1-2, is DAGVTQSPTHLIKTRGQQVTLRCSPISGHKSVSWYQQVLGQGPQFIFQYYEKEERGRGNFPDRFSARQFPNYSSELNVNALLLGDSALYLCASSLEVFAFRTVNYGYTFGSGTRLTVV.

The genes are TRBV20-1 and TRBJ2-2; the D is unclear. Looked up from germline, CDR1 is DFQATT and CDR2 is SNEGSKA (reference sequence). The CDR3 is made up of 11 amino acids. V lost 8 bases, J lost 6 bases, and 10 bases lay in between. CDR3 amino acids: CSFRTSGELFF. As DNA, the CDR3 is TGCAGTTTTAGGACGTCCGGGGAGCTGTTTTTT.

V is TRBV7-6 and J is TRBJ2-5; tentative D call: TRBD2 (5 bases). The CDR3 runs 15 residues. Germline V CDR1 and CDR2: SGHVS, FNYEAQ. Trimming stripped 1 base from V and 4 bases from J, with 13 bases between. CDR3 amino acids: CASSLVYGIGETQYF. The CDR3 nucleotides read TGTGCCAGCAGCTTAGTTTACGGGATTGGAGAGACCCAGTACTTC.

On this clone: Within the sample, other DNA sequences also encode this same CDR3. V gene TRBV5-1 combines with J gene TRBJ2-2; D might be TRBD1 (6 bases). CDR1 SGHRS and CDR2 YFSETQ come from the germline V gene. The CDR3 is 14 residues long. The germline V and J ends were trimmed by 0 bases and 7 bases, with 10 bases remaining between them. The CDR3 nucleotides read TGCGCCAGCAGCTTGGACAGGGATGTCGGGGAGCTGTTTTTT. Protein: CASSLDRDVGELFF. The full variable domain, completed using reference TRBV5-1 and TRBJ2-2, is KAGVTQTPRYLIKTRGQQVTLSCSPISGHRSVSWYQQTPGQGLQFLFEYFSETQRNKGNFPGRFSGRQFSNSRSEMNVSTLELGDSALYLCASSLDRDVGELFFGEGSRLTVL.

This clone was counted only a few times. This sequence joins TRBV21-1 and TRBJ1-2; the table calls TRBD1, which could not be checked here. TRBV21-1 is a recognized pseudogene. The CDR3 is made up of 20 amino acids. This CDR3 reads CASSNVKPRRDRHTNYGYTF. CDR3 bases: TGTGCCAGCAGCAACGTAAAACCCCGACGGGACAGGCATACTAACTATGGCTACACCTTC.

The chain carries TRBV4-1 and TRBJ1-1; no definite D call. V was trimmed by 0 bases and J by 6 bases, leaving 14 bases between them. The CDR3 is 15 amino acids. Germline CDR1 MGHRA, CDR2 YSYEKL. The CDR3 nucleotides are TGCGCCAGCAGCCAAGATCGTATCCAGATGGCTGAAGCTTTCTTT. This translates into CASSQDRIQMAEAFF.

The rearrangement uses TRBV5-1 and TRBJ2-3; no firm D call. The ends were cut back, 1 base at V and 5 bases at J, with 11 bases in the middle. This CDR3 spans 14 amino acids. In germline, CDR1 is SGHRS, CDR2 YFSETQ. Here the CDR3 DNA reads TGCGCCAGCAGCTTGTCAGGATTCGAAGATACGCAGTATTTT. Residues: CASSLSGFEDTQYF.

The DNA of the CDR3 is TGCGCCAGCAGCTTATGGGCTAGCGGAGCATACGAGCAGTACTTC. Amino acids: CASSLWASGAYEQYF. The chain employs TRBV5-1 and TRBJ2-7; 7 nucleotides agree with TRBD2. The CDR3 is 15 amino acids. V lost 2 bases to trimming and J lost 4 bases; unmatched junction nucleotides: 9. Germline values: CDR1 SGHRS, CDR2 YFSETQ.

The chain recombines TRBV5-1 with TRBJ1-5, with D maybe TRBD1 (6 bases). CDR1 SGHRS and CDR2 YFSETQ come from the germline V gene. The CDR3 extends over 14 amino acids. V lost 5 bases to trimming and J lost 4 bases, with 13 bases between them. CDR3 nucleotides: TGCGCCAGCAGTCCTACAGGGCCAAATCAGCCCCAGCATTTT. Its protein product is CASSPTGPNQPQHF.

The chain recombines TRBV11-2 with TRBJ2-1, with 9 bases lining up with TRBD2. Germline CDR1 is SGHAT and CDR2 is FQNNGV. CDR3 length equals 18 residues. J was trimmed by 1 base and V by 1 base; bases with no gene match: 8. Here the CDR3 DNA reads TGTGCCAGCAGCTTAGTGGCCAGCGGGAGGCCTTCCTACAATGAGCAGTTCTTC. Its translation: CASSLVASGRPSYNEQFF. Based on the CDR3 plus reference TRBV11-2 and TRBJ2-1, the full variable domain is EAGVAQSPRYKIIEKRQSVAFWCNPISGHATLYWYQQILGQGPKLLIQFQNNGVVDDSQLPKDRFSAERLKGVDSTLKIQPAKLEDSAVYLCASSLVASGRPSYNEQFFGPGTRLTVL.

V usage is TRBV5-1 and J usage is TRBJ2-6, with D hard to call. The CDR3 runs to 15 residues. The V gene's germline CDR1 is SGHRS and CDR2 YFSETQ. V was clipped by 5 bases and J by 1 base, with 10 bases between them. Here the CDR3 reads CASRLQASGANVLTF. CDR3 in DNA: TGCGCCAGCAGACTGCAAGCATCTGGGGCCAACGTCCTGACTTTC. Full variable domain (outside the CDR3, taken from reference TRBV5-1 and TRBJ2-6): KAGVTQTPRYLIKTRGQQVTLSCSPISGHRSVSWYQQTPGQGLQFLFEYFSETQRNKGNFPGRFSGRQFSNSRSEMNVSTLELGDSALYLCASRLQASGANVLTFGAGSRLTVL.

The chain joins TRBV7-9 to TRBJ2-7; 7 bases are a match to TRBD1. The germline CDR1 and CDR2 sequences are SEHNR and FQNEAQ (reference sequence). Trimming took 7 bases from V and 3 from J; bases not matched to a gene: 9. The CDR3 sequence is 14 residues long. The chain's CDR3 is CASIPGTEDYEQYF. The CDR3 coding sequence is TGTGCCAGCATCCCCGGGACAGAGGACTACGAGCAGTACTTC.

The chain's CDR3 is CASSAAALMRQFF. The CDR3, as DNA: TGTGCCAGCAGCGCGGCGGCCCTCATGAGGCAGTTCTTC. This chain links TRBV14 with TRBJ2-1; no clear D gene. Deletions cut 5 bases from V and 12 bases from J, with 17 bases between. This CDR3 is built from 13 residues. Germline values: CDR1 SGHDN, CDR2 FVKESK.